The sequence of this TCR beta chain was determined in a study of cytomegalovirus exposure and HLA in healthy donors. Researchers ran the PCR with 60 Vbeta and 13 Jbeta primers. TCRdb's copy holds only in-frame clones and misses some; the assay was immunoSEQ multiplex PCR. The repertoire has roughly 150,000 clones, 77% of them found once; the top ten carry around 2%. Germline V gene data show CDR1 as SQVTM and CDR2 as ANQGSEA. The CDR3 runs 12 residues. After removal of 5 bases from V and 4 bases from J, the junction contained 3 bases not matched to a gene. The sequence came from a young man in good health and CMV-seronegative. The rearrangement joins TRBV29-1 to TRBJ1-2, with TRBD1 matching 8 bases. Sequenced material: PBMCs. As DNA, the CDR3 is TGCAGCGTTTTCACAGGGGGCTATGGCTACACCTTC. As protein: CSVFTGGYGYTF.